A single sample gave rise to the 21 T cell receptor beta chains below, sequenced in a study of T cells in Graves' hyperthyroidism and ophthalmopathy. RNA transcripts served as the template for amplifying TCR beta CDR3 regions. HTBI primers were used for first-round RT-PCR of the TCR CDR3. TCRdb reprocessed the multiplex PCR reads with MiXCR, giving one entry per CDR3 protein. The repertoire holds 610,000 or so distinct CDR3 sequences, with 40% to 55% as singletons. The source material was peripheral blood or thyroid tissue (not recorded which). The receptors here all came from a woman younger than 30 with Graves' hyperthyroidism.

This clonotype was detected once. The chain carries TRBV12-3 or TRBV12-4 and TRBJ2-2; no firm D call. V shed 2 bases and J shed 1 base, with 5 bases lying between them. The CDR3 totals 14 residues. In DNA form, the CDR3 reads TGTGCCAGCAGTTTAACAAGGAACACCGGGGAGCTGTTTTTT. This encodes CASSLTRNTGELFF.

The chain is built from TRBV7-9 and TRBJ1-3; D call uncertain. The germline gives CDR1 SEHNR, CDR2 FQNEAQ (reference sequence). V was clipped by 2 bases and J by 0 bases, with 8 bases between them. The CDR3 spans 15 residues. CDR3 bases: TGTGCCAGCAGCTTATTTAAGGCCTCTGGAAACACCATATATTTT. Translating gives CASSLFKASGNTIYF.

The chain combines TRBV10-3 with TRBJ2-6, with TRBD1 as a possible D gene (6 bases). V was clipped by 10 bases and J by 4 bases, with 17 bases between them. The CDR3 length is 15 residues. Germline values: CDR1 ENHRY, CDR2 SYGVKD. The CDR3 is CATVDSLGGANVLTF. The CDR3 coding sequence is TGTGCCACCGTGGACAGCTTGGGAGGGGCCAACGTCCTGACTTTC.

This clonotype was found once. This sequence joins TRBV29-1 and TRBJ2-7, with D tentatively TRBD1 (6 bases). This CDR3 is 15 amino acids long. CDR1 is SQVTM and CDR2 is ANQGSEA in the germline V gene. Trimming stripped 7 bases from V and 0 bases from J, with 19 bases between. The DNA of the CDR3 is TGCAGCGCTTTCAACGCCGACAGGAGCTCCTACGAGCAGTACTTC. It specifies CSAFNADRSSYEQYF.

In this sample, this clonotype turned up many times. V gene TRBV10-2 combines with J gene TRBJ1-2; TRBD1 aligns across 7 bases. Trimming at V came to 5 bases and at J to 2 bases, leaving 8 bases not matched to a gene. Germline values: CDR1 WSHSY, CDR2 SAAADI. The CDR3 has 15 amino acids. CDR3 DNA sequence: TGCGCCAGCAGTCCGACAGGGTTCGCGAACTATGGCTACACCTTC. It specifies CASSPTGFANYGYTF.

Concerning this clonotype: At one of its ends the junction is not consistent with the germline gene, which may arise from a read error. This chain uses TRBV24-1 with TRBJ2-1; D tentatively fits TRBD1 or TRBD2 (6 bases each). The CDR3 covers 12 residues. Germline loops: CDR1 KGHDR, CDR2 SFDVKD. Here the CDR3 reads CTTIGGDNEQFF. CDR3 in DNA: TGTACCACCATCGGGGGCGACAATGAGCAGTTCTTC.

This clonotype was seen ten or more times. The chain is built from TRBV5-8 and TRBJ2-7; 13 nucleotides line up with TRBD2. The junction had 12 bases not matched to a gene; V was cut back by 0 bases and J by 6 bases. This CDR3 is 18 amino acids long. CDR1 is SGHTS, CDR2 YDEGEE, per germline. The CDR3 DNA reads TGTGCCAGCAGCTTGGCCTGGACTAGCGGGAGACCTGGCCGCGAGCAGTACTTC. Its translation is CASSLAWTSGRPGREQYF.

The chain joins TRBV19 to TRBJ2-7, with 10 positions matching TRBD2. The DNA matches TRBJ2-1 better at its end, which makes the J call doubtful. CDR1 and CDR2 (germline): LNHDA, SQIVND (reference sequence). The CDR3 sequence is 16 residues long. In nucleotides, the CDR3 is TGTGCCACCCACTCCTCAACTAGCGGGAAGGGGAATGAGCAGTTCTTC. Translation: CATHSSTSGKGNEQFF.

Many counts were recorded for this clonotype. This rearrangement joins TRBV4-2 to TRBJ2-7; TRBD2 is a possible D gene (5 bases). The CDR3 loop spans 12 amino acids. CDR1 LGHNA and CDR2 YNFKEQ come from the germline V gene. The V gene lost 0 bases and the J gene lost 9 bases, with 9 bases spanning the gap. The chain's CDR3 is CASSQDLARQYF. The CDR3 coding sequence is TGTGCCAGCAGCCAAGATCTAGCCCGGCAGTACTTC.

The sample holds a few counts of this clonotype. The chain employs TRBV20-1 and TRBJ2-5; TRBD2 agrees at 8 bases. The trim removed 6 bases at V and 5 bases at J, leaving 5 bases unmatched. Germline V gene sequence: CDR1 DFQATT, CDR2 SNEGSKA (reference sequence). This CDR3 has 12 amino acids. The DNA for the CDR3 is TGCAGTGCGCCCCGACTAGCGGAGACCCAGTACTTC. Its translation is CSAPRLAETQYF.

The chain recombines TRBV5-8 with TRBJ2-2; no reliable D call. Trimming left V 7 bases short and J 6 bases short, with 13 bases between. The CDR3 length is 13 residues. Germline CDR1 SGHTS, CDR2 YDEGEE. Written as DNA, the CDR3 is TGTGCCAGCCCTTATGGGTACCCCGGGGAGCTGTTTTTT. Protein product: CASPYGYPGELFF.

On this clonotype itself: A much larger clone differs from this one at a single base, so this may be a read error. The V gene is TRBV5-1, the J gene TRBJ1-2; D is ambiguous. Germline V gene sequence: CDR1 SGHRS, CDR2 YFSETQ. Trimming shortened V by 2 bases and J by 7 bases, and 15 bases separated the two germline ends. The CDR3 extends over 14 amino acids. CDR3 amino acids: CASSFGPEDCGYTF. The CDR3 DNA is TGCGCCAGCAGCTTTGGACCGGAGGACTGTGGCTACACCTTC.

This clonotype was recorded at least ten times. The chain's CDR3 is CAISEGQEETQYF. The CDR3 nucleotides are TGTGCCATCAGTGAAGGACAGGAAGAGACCCAGTACTTC. J is TRBJ2-5 and V is TRBV10-3; 7 nucleotides match TRBD1. Germline V gene sequence: CDR1 ENHRY, CDR2 SYGVKD. The CDR3 sequence is 13 residues long. V trimming: 3 bases; J trimming: 3 bases; junction bases outside the gene matches: 1.

This clonotype was detected many times. The chain has TRBV29-1 and TRBJ2-3, with D tentatively TRBD1 (5 bases). The V gene lost 4 bases and the J gene lost 2 bases, with 10 bases spanning the gap. CDR1 and CDR2 from the germline V gene are SQVTM and ANQGSEA. The CDR3 extends over 13 amino acids. The CDR3 loop is CSVARQNTDTQYF. The DNA of the CDR3 is TGCAGCGTTGCCCGACAGAACACAGATACGCAGTATTTT.

A few counts support this clonotype. The chain employs TRBV12-3 or TRBV12-4 and TRBJ2-3; 8 bases are a match to TRBD1. The CDR3 totals 13 residues. V was pared by 6 bases and J by 3 bases, with 2 bases of the junction left unmatched. The CDR3 spells CASRWTGTDTQYF. The CDR3 bases are TGTGCCAGCAGGTGGACAGGGACAGATACGCAGTATTTT.

This clonotype occurred many times. The J gene is TRBJ2-7, the V gene TRBV7-9; TRBD2 aligns across 10 bases. The CDR3 length is 16 residues. V was pared by 7 bases and J by 0 bases, with 9 bases of the junction left unmatched. Germline loops: CDR1 SEHNR, CDR2 FQNEAQ (reference sequence). This CDR3 reads CASNKAASGSSYEQYF. In nucleotides, the CDR3 is TGTGCCAGCAATAAAGCGGCTAGCGGGAGCTCCTACGAGCAGTACTTC.

The J gene is TRBJ1-2, the V gene TRBV6-6, with a possible D match to TRBD1 (5 bases). This CDR3 is 13 amino acids long. Trimming stripped 7 bases from V and 2 bases from J, with 11 bases between. Germline CDR1 and CDR2: MNHNY and SVGAGI (reference sequence). The CDR3 DNA follows: TGTGCCAGCACCTTCGGGGGGAACTATGGCTACACCTTC. Translation: CASTFGGNYGYTF.

This sequence joins TRBV20-1 and TRBJ1-2, with D tentatively TRBD1 (6 bases). The CDR3 covers 15 residues. Trimming cost V 5 bases and J 8 bases, with 24 bases left between them. Germline lookup yields CDR1 DFQATT and CDR2 SNEGSKA (reference sequence). DNA of the CDR3: TGCAGTGCTCCGGCCATCAGCGGGGGGGCGGAGGGCTACACCTTC. This codes for CSAPAISGGAEGYTF.

This chain joins TRBV11-2 and TRBJ2-2; weak D call: TRBD1 (6 bases). Deletions cut 6 bases from V and 4 bases from J, with 18 bases between. CDR1 is SGHAT, CDR2 FQNNGV, per germline. The CDR3 has 16 amino acids. CDR3 bases: TGTGCCAGCAGAGAATGGACAGCCACCTCCACCGGGGAGCTGTTTTTT. This sequence encodes CASREWTATSTGELFF.

This clonotype was counted ten times or more. The gene calls are TRBV5-5 and TRBJ1-5; TRBD1 might be the D (5 bases). This CDR3 is built from 17 residues. Germline lookup yields CDR1 SGHKS and CDR2 YYEKEE (reference sequence). Trimming cost V 2 bases and J 2 bases, with 17 bases left between them. In DNA, the CDR3 is TGTGCCAGCAGCTTTAGGGTCGCAGGGATGGGCAATCAGCCCCAGCATTTT. This translates into CASSFRVAGMGNQPQHF.

Many counts were recorded for this clonotype. This chain connects TRBV6-5 to TRBJ2-2; 10 bases are shared with TRBD2. J was trimmed by 1 base and V by 1 base; bases with no gene match: 3. Germline CDR1 reads MNHEY; CDR2 reads SVGAGI. The CDR3 has 17 residues. The CDR3 DNA is TGTGCCAGCAGTTACTGGCTAGCGGGAGAGAACACCGGGGAGCTGTTTTTT. This translates into CASSYWLAGENTGELFF.